The present T cell receptor beta chain was sequenced within a study of OX40 agonist ivuxolimab in advanced cancers. Whole-study results and caveats: Doses of 0.1 to 3.0 mg/kg were accompanied by clonal expansion of CD4+ and CD8+ blood T cells by week 6.

As regards this clone: Its matching antigen is unknown.

The germline V and J ends were trimmed by 1 base and 1 base, with 7 bases remaining between them. The CDR3 sequence is 14 residues long. CDR1 and CDR2 from the germline V gene are SGHVS and FNYEAQ. TCRdb keeps only in-frame clones here, not all; method: immunoSEQ multiplex PCR. This repertoire shows around 76,000 clones, roughly 88% found once; its top ten account for roughly 1.2%. The TCR sequence derives from an adult with an advanced solid tumor such as melanoma, head and neck, liver or kidney cancer. The J gene is TRBJ1-1, the V gene TRBV7-6, with D tentatively TRBD1 (5 bases). Sequenced here: CD4+ or CD8+ T cells sorted from blood, sampled in a trial of the OX40 agonist ivuxolimab. CDR3 DNA: TGTGCCAGCAGCTTAGGTGGGGGGAACACTGAAGCTTTCTTT. Protein sequence: CASSLGGGNTEAFF.